This entry lists 21 T cell receptor beta chains sequenced from one sample in a study of CD8+ T cells in alopecia areata. Reverse transcription of extracted RNA yielded cDNA, which provided the sequencing template. The protocol was immunoSEQ multiplex PCR, while the TCRdb copy is restricted to in-frame clones and leaves out a portion. This table holds more than 150,000 clones, roughly three fifths found once. Treatment reported: oral pan-JAK inhibitor, 5-10 mg twice daily. Source: CD4+ T cells sorted from blood, taken at week 4, from a patient treated with tofacitinib. These receptors came from a human donor with alopecia areata.

This clone was counted a single time. The V gene is TRBV5-4, the J gene TRBJ2-3; maybe TRBD1 (5 bases). CDR3 length equals 13 residues. From germline, CDR1 is SGHNT and CDR2 YYREEE (reference sequence). Between the trimmed V and J ends, which lost 5 bases and 0 bases, there was a span of 7 bases. The DNA of the CDR3 is TGTGCCAGCAGGGACACTAGCACAGATACGCAGTATTTT. It yields the protein CASRDTSTDTQYF.

V is TRBV11-2 and J is TRBJ1-1; 8 bases map to TRBD1. CDR1 SGHAT and CDR2 FQNNGV come from the germline V gene. This CDR3 contains 15 residues. Germline trimming cut 5 bases from V and 5 bases from J; bases unmatched to any gene: 10. The CDR3 coding sequence is TGTGCCAGCAGCCTTTATAGACAGGGGAGAACTGAAGCTTTCTTT. Translating it yields CASSLYRQGRTEAFF.

V gene TRBV29-1 combines with J gene TRBJ2-1, with no clear D. The CDR3 runs 11 residues. With 7 bases removed from V and 4 bases from J, the gap between germline ends came to 8 bases. Germline V gene sequence: CDR1 SQVTM, CDR2 ANQGSEA. The CDR3 is CSGTDYNEQFF. The CDR3 nucleotides are TGCAGCGGGACGGATTACAATGAGCAGTTCTTC.

J is TRBJ1-6 and V is TRBV9; 9 nucleotides align to TRBD1. Trimming took 0 bases from V and 6 from J; bases not matched to a gene: 7. The CDR3 covers 17 residues. The germline CDR1 and CDR2 sequences are SGDLS and YYNGEE. This chain's CDR3 is CASSVGTGGSPNSPLHF. CDR3 DNA sequence: TGTGCCAGCAGCGTAGGTACAGGGGGCTCCCCTAATTCACCCCTCCACTTT. Filled out from reference TRBV9 and TRBJ1-6, the complete variable domain reads DSGVTQTPKHLITATGQRVTLRCSPRSGDLSVYWYQQSLDQGLQFLIQYYNGEERAKGNILERFSAQQFPDLHSELNLSSLELGDSALYFCASSVGTGGSPNSPLHFGNGTRLTVT.

The chain carries TRBV30 and TRBJ1-2; the D is unclear. Germline V gene lookup returns CDR1 GTSNPN and CDR2 SVGIG (reference sequence). This CDR3 has 12 amino acids. Trimming stripped 4 bases from V and 1 base from J, with 7 bases between. The CDR3 DNA reads as TGTGCCTGGACGACATTTAACTATGGCTACACCTTC. It translates to CAWTTFNYGYTF. Variable domain in full (rest from reference TRBV30 and TRBJ1-2): SQTIHQWPATLVQPVGSPLSLECTVEGTSNPNLYWYRQAAGRGLQLLFYSVGIGQISSEVPQNLSASRPQDRQFILSSKKLLLSDSGFYLCAWTTFNYGYTFGSGTRLTVV.

J is TRBJ1-5 and V is TRBV2; 8 bases fit TRBD1. Germline V CDR1 and CDR2: SNHLY, FYNNEI. CDR3 size: 15 residues. V trimming: 2 bases; J trimming: 9 bases; junction bases outside the gene matches: 9. This CDR3 is CASSEQGALTWPQHF. The CDR3, as DNA: TGTGCCAGCAGTGAACAGGGGGCCTTAACGTGGCCCCAGCATTTT. The variable domain in full, completed from reference TRBV2 and TRBJ1-5, reads EPEVTQTPSHQVTQMGQEVILRCVPISNHLYFYWYRQILGQKVEFLVSFYNNEISEKSEIFDDQFSVERPDGSNFTLKIRSTKLEDSAMYFCASSEQGALTWPQHFGDGTRLSIL.

In its sample, this clone was seen a few times. The chain carries TRBV7-2 and TRBJ1-4, with a tentative D call TRBD1 (5 bases). From germline, CDR1 is SGHTA and CDR2 FQGNSA. This CDR3 has 11 amino acids. V was pared by 4 bases and J by 14 bases, with 11 bases between. CDR3 sequence reads: CASSSGWDLFF. Written as DNA, the CDR3 is TGTGCCAGCAGCTCGGGCTGGGACCTGTTTTTT. The full variable domain, rest sourced from reference TRBV7-2 and TRBJ1-4, is GAGVSQSPSNKVTEKGKDVELRCDPISGHTALYWYRQSLGQGLEFLIYFQGNSAPDKSGLPSDRFSAERTGGSVSTLTIQRTQQEDSAVYLCASSSGWDLFFGSGTQLSVL.

This clone showed up just a few times. The same CDR3 is also encoded by other DNA sequences in this sample. The rearrangement joins TRBV7-9 to TRBJ2-1, with D unresolved. V gave up 1 base and J gave up 5 bases, with 0 bases separating them. The germline CDR1 and CDR2 sequences are SEHNR and FQNEAQ (reference sequence). This CDR3 has 11 residues. The CDR3 sequence is CASSLDNEQFF. As DNA, the CDR3 is TGTGCCAGCAGCTTAGACAATGAGCAGTTCTTC.

This clone has a handful of counts. The V gene is TRBV7-2, the J gene TRBJ2-5, with TRBD1 as a possible D gene (6 bases). The CDR3 sequence is 14 residues long. Germline V CDR1 and CDR2: SGHTA, FQGNSA. Deletions cut 5 bases from V and 0 bases from J, with 10 bases between. As DNA, the CDR3 is TGTGCCAGCAGCGGTAGACAGGACCAAGAGACCCAGTACTTC. It encodes CASSGRQDQETQYF.

The chain carries TRBV6-5 and TRBJ1-1; 12 bases match TRBD1. This CDR3 is built from 14 residues. CDR1 is MNHEY and CDR2 is SVGAGI in the germline V gene. V shed 5 bases and J 6 bases; nucleotides not matched to a gene: 4. CDR3 loop: CASSIRDRGPEAFF. In DNA form, the CDR3 reads TGTGCCAGCAGTATCCGGGACAGGGGGCCTGAAGCTTTCTTT.

The chain combines TRBV25-1 with TRBJ1-1; D remains ambiguous. CDR3 length: 13 amino acids. The V gene lost 4 bases and the J gene lost 3 bases, with 9 bases spanning the gap. The germline CDR1 and CDR2 sequences are MGHDK and SYGVNS. Written as DNA, the CDR3 is TGTGCCAGCAGTGCTACCGGGGACACTGAAGCTTTCTTT. It specifies CASSATGDTEAFF.

This sequence joins TRBV15 and TRBJ2-1; no reliable D call. Trimming cost V 0 bases and J 5 bases, with 8 bases left between them. The V gene's germline CDR1 is LNHNV and CDR2 YYDKDF (reference sequence). The CDR3 extends over 14 amino acids. The chain's CDR3 is CATSRDKGNNEQFF. As DNA, the CDR3 is TGTGCCACCAGCAGAGATAAAGGAAACAATGAGCAGTTCTTC.

J is TRBJ1-1 and V is TRBV4-1; D is unclear. V was pared by 2 bases and J by 8 bases, with 6 bases between. This CDR3 has 11 residues. The V gene's germline CDR1 is MGHRA and CDR2 YSYEKL. CDR3 region: CASSQSREAFF. CDR3 nucleotide sequence: TGCGCCAGCAGCCAAAGTAGGGAAGCTTTCTTT.

The J gene is TRBJ2-4, the V gene TRBV30; D is unresolved. The germline V gene has CDR1 GTSNPN and CDR2 SVGIG (reference sequence). CDR3 length: 12 residues. V dropped 0 bases and J dropped 5 bases, with 5 bases sitting between them. CDR3: CAWSVRQNIQYF. The DNA of the CDR3 is TGTGCCTGGAGTGTAAGGCAAAACATTCAGTACTTC. Filled out from reference TRBV30 and TRBJ2-4, the complete variable domain reads SQTIHQWPATLVQPVGSPLSLECTVEGTSNPNLYWYRQAAGRGLQLLFYSVGIGQISSEVPQNLSASRPQDRQFILSSKKLLLSDSGFYLCAWSVRQNIQYFGAGTRLSVL.

The chain joins TRBV2 to TRBJ2-6; 7 positions match TRBD1. Germline values: CDR1 SNHLY, CDR2 FYNNEI. The CDR3 loop spans 16 amino acids. V gave up 8 bases and J gave up 2 bases; unmatched junction bases: 9. CDR3 nucleotides: TGTGCCAGCGGGGAAAACAGGGGACCTGGGGCCAACGTCCTGACTTTC. It is translated as CASGENRGPGANVLTF.

The chain combines TRBV30 with TRBJ1-3, with 7 positions matching TRBD1. Germline V CDR1 and CDR2: GTSNPN, SVGIG (reference sequence). J gave up 2 bases and V 3 bases, and 16 bases lay outside the gene matches. The CDR3 runs 18 residues. CDR3 in amino acids: CAWRGGQIYFPAGNTIYF. CDR3 in DNA: TGTGCCTGGAGGGGGGGACAGATTTATTTTCCTGCTGGAAACACCATATATTTT.

This clone was detected only a few times. The CDR3 DNA reads TGCGCCAGCAGCTTGTTTGGTCCCGGTAGCAATCAGCCCCAGCATTTT. Translation gives CASSLFGPGSNQPQHF. The V gene is TRBV5-1, the J gene TRBJ1-5; D not resolved. The CDR3 extends over 16 amino acids. Per germline, CDR1 SGHRS and CDR2 YFSETQ. V lost 1 base and J 0 bases, leaving 11 bases between the germline ends.

In its sample, this clone was seen a few times. The CDR3 nucleotides are TGTGCCAGCAGCTTAGCGACTAGTTACGAGCAGTACTTC. Protein: CASSLATSYEQYF. The chain recombines TRBV7-2 with TRBJ2-7; D is possibly TRBD2 (6 bases). CDR1 and CDR2 from the germline V gene are SGHTA and FQGNSA. The CDR3 sequence is 13 residues long. Deletions cut 0 bases from V and 4 bases from J, with 7 bases between.

This clone came up a few times. V and J are TRBV7-2 and TRBJ2-7; D is unclear. Trimming left V 6 bases short and J 3 bases short, with 9 bases between. Germline loops: CDR1 SGHTA, CDR2 FQGNSA. The CDR3 totals 12 residues. CDR3 in amino acids: CASSPILYEQYF. As DNA, the CDR3 is TGTGCCAGCAGTCCGATTCTCTACGAGCAGTACTTC.

The rearrangement uses TRBV18 and TRBJ2-1; D is unresolved. Germline V gene lookup returns CDR1 KGHSH and CDR2 LQKENI. CDR3 length equals 15 residues. Between the trimmed V and J ends, which lost 1 base and 2 bases, there was a span of 9 bases. Written as DNA, the CDR3 is TGTGCCAGCTCACCACAGGGATTTACCTACAATGAGCAGTTCTTC. Its protein product is CASSPQGFTYNEQFF. The whole variable domain, filled in from reference TRBV18 and TRBJ2-1, reads NAGVMQNPRHLVRRRGQEARLRCSPMKGHSHVYWYRQLPEEGLKFMVYLQKENIIDESGMPKERFSAEFPKEGPSILRIQQVVRGDSAAYFCASSPQGFTYNEQFFGPGTRLTVL.

The chain employs TRBV7-9 and TRBJ2-1; TRBD2 aligns across 11 bases. There are 14 residues in the CDR3. Trimming took 3 bases from V and 10 from J; bases not matched to a gene: 5. From germline, CDR1 is SEHNR and CDR2 FQNEAQ (reference sequence). Written as DNA, the CDR3 is TGTGCCAGCAGCTTCCTAGCGGGGGGAGAGGAGCAGTTCTTC. Translating gives CASSFLAGGEEQFF.